The clone carrying this TCR beta chain has just a few counts. The sample is drawn from a study of CD8+ T cells in alopecia areata. RNA, once extracted, was reverse transcribed into cDNA for use as the sequencing template. Assay used: immunoSEQ multiplex PCR; TCRdb lists only in-frame clones, some missing. The sample contains 80,000 to 100,000 clones, about 44% of which appear only once. V was clipped by 5 bases and J by 0 bases, with 14 bases between them. This CDR3 contains 15 residues. CDR1 and CDR2 (germline): SGHTA, FQGNSA. Treatment defined: oral pan-JAK inhibitor, 5-10 mg twice daily. In alopecia areata patients, both lesional scalp punch biopsies and peripheral blood were collected.

The chain recombines TRBV7-2 with TRBJ2-7, with D unclear. The clonotype comes from a human donor with alopecia areata. The sequencing here drew on CD8+ T cells sorted from blood, taken at week 24, from a patient treated with tofacitinib. Here the CDR3 DNA reads TGTGCCAGCAGCCCCTCGGCATTTAGCTCCTACGAGCAGTACTTC. Protein sequence: CASSPSAFSSYEQYF.